A selection of T cell receptor beta chains follows, all from one sample in a study of T cell responses to AZD1222 COVID-19 vaccine. Repertoires were generated with immunoSEQ multiplex PCR, while TCRdb's copy carries only in-frame clones and drops some. The data hold approximately 70,000 clones, with 70% to 90% observed a single time. The sequences come from peripheral blood, collected 28 days after the second dose of the MenACWY control vaccine. Every receptor here comes from an adult who received the MenACWY meningococcal vaccine as a control. Each CDR3 is given without its conserved first and last residue. D genes are given only for firm matches.

TRBV2	.	TRBJ1-3	ASSVSGFGNTIY
TRBV7-2	.	TRBJ2-7	ASSLGSTSEQY
TRBV7-2	TRBD1	TRBJ2-3	ASSFRQGARDTQY
TRBV11-2	TRBD1	TRBJ2-3	ASSDGTGRIDTQY
TRBV19	.	TRBJ1-1	ASSISGRRGNTEAF
TRBV7-4	TRBD2	TRBJ2-7	ASSSLAGDFSYEQY
TRBV5-1	.	TRBJ2-5	ASSLAPGEETQY
TRBV3-1/TRBV3-2	.	TRBJ2-7	ASSQVTRDYEQY
TRBV6-5	TRBD1	TRBJ2-5	ASSYGTGLETQY
TRBV14	.	TRBJ2-7	ASSPLQGRYEQY
TRBV29-1	TRBD1	TRBJ1-2	SVERMGQANT
TRBV19	.	TRBJ1-2	ASSIGQGRDYGYT
TRBV18	TRBD1	TRBJ1-5	ASSRDRVLTAQH
TRBV7-9	.	TRBJ2-3	ASGDTQY
TRBV14	.	TRBJ1-6	ASSQDRRAGSPLH
TRBV14	TRBD1	TRBJ2-7	ASSPRTGTYEQY
TRBV5-1	.	TRBJ1-1	ASSLGARDFTEAF
TRBV9	.	TRBJ1-4	ASSAGVRSEKLF
TRBV9	.	TRBJ2-3	ASSNNGGKSTDTQY
TRBV30	.	TRBJ2-3	AWSEGSLADTQY
TRBV7-6	TRBD1	TRBJ2-7	ASSLGRTGVYEQY
TRBV14	TRBD2	TRBJ2-2	ASSQGRATGELF
TRBV28	.	TRBJ2-1	ASSIGTVNEQF
TRBV27	.	TRBJ2-7	ASSSQVGLYEQY
TRBV10-3	.	TRBJ1-1	AISESRENTEAF
TRBV19	.	TRBJ1-1	ASSPRENTEAF
TRBV28	.	TRBJ2-1	ASSFRGPSYNEQF
TRBV10-3	TRBD1	TRBJ2-7	AISELGQGADEQY
TRBV7-8	TRBD2	TRBJ2-5	ASSRGVSGRRETQY
TRBV11-3	TRBD1	TRBJ2-7	ASSPGQGVDEQY
TRBV30	TRBD1	TRBJ1-2	AWSRTGLGYNGYT
TRBV18	.	TRBJ1-5	ASSPPDQPQH
TRBV5-8	.	TRBJ1-5	ASSLSQQQGQPQH
TRBV7-2	.	TRBJ2-7	ASSPGLEFY
TRBV27	.	TRBJ2-7	ASSIDRAYEQY
TRBV5-1	.	TRBJ1-1	ASRQGIWDTEAF
TRBV10-3	.	TRBJ2-7	AIRNLESYEQY
TRBV2	.	TRBJ1-1	ASSVWTEAF